The following is a TCR beta chain sequence with its context. Trimming cost V 4 bases and J 1 base, with 7 bases left between them. The germline V gene has CDR1 LGHDT and CDR2 YNNKEL (reference sequence). The CDR3 runs to 14 residues. The sample is drawn from a study of blood T cell repertoires in COVID-19. Study-wide context: The samples span acute and convalescent COVID-19 from the United States, Italy and Spain.

In the source study's methods: The authors estimated nucleated cell counts from reference gene primer amplification. The repertoire was sequenced with immunoSEQ multiplex PCR; TCRdb's copy has only in-frame clones and lacks some. V, J and clone size are taken as reported in that table, and D and trimming were inferred from the DNA itself. The sample yields approximately 120,000 clones, around 83% seen once. The sequenced sample consisted of peripheral blood. The sequence was collected from a man older than 75 with active or convalescent COVID-19. The V call is TRBV3-1 (or the pseudogene TRBV3-2), the J call TRBJ2-2; unclear D gene. In DNA form, the CDR3 reads TGTGCCAGCAGCCCCAGTGGGAACACCGGGGAGCTGTTTTTT. Translating it yields CASSPSGNTGELFF.